This T cell receptor beta chain was documented in a study of blood T cell repertoires in COVID-19. Study overall: Acute-phase and convalescent COVID-19 samples originated in the United States, Italy and Spain.

This clone was detected only once. Assay used: immunoSEQ multiplex PCR; TCRdb lists only in-frame clones, some missing. The table has 250,000 or so clones, around 89% seen once. The V and J ends lost 0 bases and 5 bases, in that order; junction bases with no gene match: 11. This CDR3 comprises 18 residues. Looked up from germline, CDR1 is KGHDR and CDR2 is SFDVKD. All enrollees were about 18 to 100 years old and from some 24 US areas. The rearrangement uses TRBV24-1 and TRBJ2-2; TRBD2 aligns across 7 bases. The sequence came from a woman aged 40 to 50 with acute COVID-19. The specimen was PBMCs or T cells enriched from blood (not recorded which). As DNA, the CDR3 is TGTGCCACCAGTGATTTGAGCGGACTAGAAGAAAGAACCGGGGAGCTGTTTTTT. The encoded protein is CATSDLSGLEERTGELFF.